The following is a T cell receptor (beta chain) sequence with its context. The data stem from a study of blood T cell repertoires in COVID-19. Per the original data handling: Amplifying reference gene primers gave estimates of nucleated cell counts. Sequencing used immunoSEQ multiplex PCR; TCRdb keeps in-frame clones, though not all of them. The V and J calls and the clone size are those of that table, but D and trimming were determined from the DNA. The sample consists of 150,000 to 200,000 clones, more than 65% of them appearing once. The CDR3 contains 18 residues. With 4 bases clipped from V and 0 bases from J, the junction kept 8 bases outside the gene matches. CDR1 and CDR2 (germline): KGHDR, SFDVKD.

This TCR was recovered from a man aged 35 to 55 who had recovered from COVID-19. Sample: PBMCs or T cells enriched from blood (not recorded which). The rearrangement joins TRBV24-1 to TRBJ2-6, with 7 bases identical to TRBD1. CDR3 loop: CATSERQGVHSGANVLTF. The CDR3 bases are TGTGCCACCAGTGAAAGACAGGGAGTCCACTCTGGGGCCAACGTCCTGACTTTC.